This TCR beta chain was captured by sequencing in a study of beta chain features in type 1 diabetes. This clone was observed a handful of times. Its specificity is not known. Investigators reverse transcribed all isolated RNA, so they sequenced expressed TCRB transcripts. Repertoires were generated with immunoSEQ multiplex PCR, while TCRdb's copy carries only in-frame clones and drops some. The sample yields about 290,000 clones, around 7.8% seen once. The CDR3 has 14 residues. V dropped 4 bases and J dropped 5 bases, with 14 bases sitting between them. Per the germline V gene, CDR1 is MDHEN and CDR2 is SYDVKM. Study-level results: The analysis here could not establish whether HLA type shapes TCRB rearrangement.

The sample taken for sequencing was central memory CD4+ T cells from blood. The clonotype was recovered from a woman aged 18-29 years in good health. This sequence joins TRBV28 and TRBJ2-5; D perhaps matches TRBD2 (6 bases). The CDR3 sequence: CASSSRLVIETQYF. The CDR3 DNA reads as TGTGCCAGCAGTTCCCGACTAGTCATCGAGACCCAGTACTTC. The full variable domain, with the rest looked up from reference TRBV28 and TRBJ2-5, is DVKVTQSSRYLVKRTGEKVFLECVQDMDHENMFWYRQDPGLGLRLIYFSYDVKMKEKGDIPEGYSVSREKKERFSLILESASTNQTSMYLCASSSRLVIETQYFGPGTRLLVL.